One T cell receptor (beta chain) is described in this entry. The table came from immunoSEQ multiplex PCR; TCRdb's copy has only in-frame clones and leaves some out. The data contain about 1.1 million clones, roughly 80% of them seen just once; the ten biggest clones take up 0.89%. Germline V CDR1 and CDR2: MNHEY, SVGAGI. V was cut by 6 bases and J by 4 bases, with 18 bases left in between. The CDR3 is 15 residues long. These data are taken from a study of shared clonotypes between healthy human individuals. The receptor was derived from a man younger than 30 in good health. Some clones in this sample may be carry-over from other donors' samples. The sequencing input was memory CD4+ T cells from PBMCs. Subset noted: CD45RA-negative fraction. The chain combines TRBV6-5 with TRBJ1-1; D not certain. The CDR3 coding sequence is TGTGCCAGCAGCAAACGGACCGGAATAGGCACTGAAGCTTTCTTT. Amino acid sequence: CASSKRTGIGTEAFF.